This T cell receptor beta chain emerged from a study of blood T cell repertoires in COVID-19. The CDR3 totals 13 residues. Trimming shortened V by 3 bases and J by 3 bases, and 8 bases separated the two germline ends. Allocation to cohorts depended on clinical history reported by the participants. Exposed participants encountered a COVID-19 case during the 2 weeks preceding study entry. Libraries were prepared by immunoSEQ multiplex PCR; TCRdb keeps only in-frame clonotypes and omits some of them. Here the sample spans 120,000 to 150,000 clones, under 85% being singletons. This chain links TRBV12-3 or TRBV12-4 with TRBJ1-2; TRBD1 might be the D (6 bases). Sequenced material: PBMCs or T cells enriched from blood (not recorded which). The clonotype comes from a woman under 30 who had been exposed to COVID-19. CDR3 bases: TGTGCCAGCAGTTTGAACAGGGACTATGGCTACACCTTC. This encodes CASSLNRDYGYTF.